This entry describes one T cell receptor beta chain. The antigen remains undetermined. With 8 bases removed from V and 3 bases from J, the gap between germline ends came to 20 bases. CDR1 is MDHEN and CDR2 is SYDVKM in the germline V gene. The CDR3 totals 15 residues. This record belongs to a study of T cell responses to AZD1222 COVID-19 vaccine. Study results and limitations: Researchers report vaccine-associated CD4 TCRs spanning spike, with dominance at 160-218 and 743-854. Just a handful of people given AZD1222 tested seropositive at baseline. The sample set comprised mostly white British donors with more females, and clonal diversity was possibly underestimated.

Profiling relied on immunoSEQ multiplex PCR, and the TCRdb table lists in-frame clones only, not all of them. The repertoire consists of 130,000 to 150,000 clones, with approximately 90% occurring once and the leading ten covering 2.5% to 3.5%. The chain couples TRBV28 to TRBJ2-7; D is perhaps TRBD2 (5 bases). The specimen comprised peripheral blood, sampled on day 0 of AZD1222 vaccination. The receptor was derived from an adult in good health. This chain's CDR3 is CASSKRTRKVYEQYF. As DNA, the CDR3 is TGTGCCAGCTCCAAGCGGACGCGGAAGGTCTACGAGCAGTACTTC.